One sample yielded the 5 T cell receptor beta chains listed below, sequenced in a study of cytomegalovirus exposure and HLA in healthy donors (TCRdb year 2017). The library was prepared using the immunoSEQ multiplex PCR assay. For the multiplex PCR, a mixture combining 60 forward primers for TCR Vbeta segments and 13 reverse primers for TCR Jbeta segments was used. TCRdb re-hosts the immuneACCESS table, in-frame sequences only. Its copies lack some clones; in the studies checked, an unresolved V gene accounts for under half of them, and the cause for the rest is not known. The sample table holds just over 150,000 clones, of which approximately 72% were seen once. The ten largest clones take up about 2.1% of the sample. Material for sequencing was PBMCs. The receptors originated from a female donor in good health and CMV-seronegative.

The chain uses TRBV4-2 and TRBJ2-1; D may be TRBD2 (6 bases). This CDR3 has 16 amino acids. CDR1 LGHNA and CDR2 YNFKEQ come from the germline V gene. The germline V and J ends were trimmed by 1 base and 5 bases, with 15 bases remaining between them. CDR3 in amino acids: CASSQGPLALNNEQFF. CDR3 DNA: TGTGCCAGCAGCCAAGGGCCGCTAGCGCTCAACAATGAGCAGTTCTTC.

V usage is TRBV4-1 and J usage is TRBJ1-4, with D perhaps TRBD1 (5 bases). From germline, CDR1 is MGHRA and CDR2 YSYEKL. The CDR3 is 17 amino acids. The V end lost 4 bases, the J end lost 4 bases, and 19 bases lay between the germline ends. CDR3 amino acids: CASSRIPGTFNNEKLFF. Here the CDR3 DNA reads TGCGCCAGCAGCCGGATCCCCGGGACTTTCAATAATGAAAAACTGTTTTTT.

The chain recombines TRBV7-8 with TRBJ2-7, with D perhaps TRBD2 (7 bases). CDR1 and CDR2 (germline): SGHVS, FQNEAQ. CDR3 length: 16 residues. V was clipped by 1 base and J by 5 bases, with 18 bases between them. Here the CDR3 reads CASSLDVRPGGDEQYF. Here the CDR3 DNA reads TGTGCCAGCAGCTTAGATGTCCGTCCGGGGGGCGACGAGCAGTACTTC. The whole variable domain, filled in from reference TRBV7-8 and TRBJ2-7, reads GAGVSQSPRYKVAKRGQDVALRCDPISGHVSLFWYQQALGQGPEFLTYFQNEAQLDKSGLPSDRFFAERPEGSVSTLKIQRTQQEDSAVYLCASSLDVRPGGDEQYFGPGTRLTVT.

This chain joins TRBV7-2 and TRBJ2-1; D might be TRBD2 (5 bases). The germline CDR1 and CDR2 sequences are SGHTA and FQGNSA. Trimming removed 5 bases at V and 8 bases at J, with 28 bases between. This CDR3 is 18 amino acids long. In DNA form, the CDR3 reads TGTGCCAGCAGCGTAACGACTATCGTAGTTCGTTCACACGATGAGCAGTTCTTC. Translating it yields CASSVTTIVVRSHDEQFF.

J is TRBJ2-1 and V is TRBV11-2; D is possibly TRBD2 (6 bases). CDR3 length: 15 residues. V dropped 3 bases and J dropped 2 bases, with 11 bases sitting between them. The germline CDR1 and CDR2 sequences are SGHAT and FQNNGV. CDR3 DNA: TGTGCCAGCAGCTTCGTGACGGGAGCCTACAATGAGCAGTTCTTC. It is translated as CASSFVTGAYNEQFF.